Below, 15 T cell receptor beta chains from the same sample are listed, as sequenced in a study of molecular identifiers for immune sequencing clone quantification. Via MiXCR, TCRdb re-called the PCR reads, giving one row per CDR3 protein. Here the sample spans about 640,000 distinct CDR3 sequences, less than 20% being singletons. The sample was naive CD8+ T cells from blood, with Jurkat cell RNA spiked in. Subset specified: FACS-sorted CD8+CD4-CCR7+CD45RA+ naive T cells. These receptors came from a human donor in good health. Some libraries in this study had Jurkat cell RNA spiked in.

The chain joins TRBV9 to TRBJ2-3, with D maybe TRBD2 (5 bases). Per germline, CDR1 SGDLS and CDR2 YYNGEE. V gave up 0 bases and J gave up 6 bases, with 11 bases separating them. The CDR3 is made up of 14 amino acids. In DNA form, the CDR3 reads TGTGCCAGCAGCGTAGGCGGGTTCGAGGATACGCAGTATTTT. It codes for CASSVGGFEDTQYF.

This clonotype was seen only a few times. The V and J genes are TRBV7-8 and TRBJ2-7; D uncertain. V was pared by 10 bases and J by 7 bases, with 8 bases between. Germline V gene data show CDR1 as SGHVS and CDR2 as FQNEAQ. This CDR3 has 9 amino acids. This chain's CDR3 is CAIFREQYF. CDR3 nucleotide sequence: TGTGCCATCTTTCGGGAGCAGTACTTC.

This clonotype showed up many times. The gene calls are TRBV19 and TRBJ2-7, with no clear D. This CDR3 has 13 amino acids. V was shortened by 4 bases and J by 0 bases, with 7 bases between the two germline ends. The germline gives CDR1 LNHDA, CDR2 SQIVND (reference sequence). Here the CDR3 reads CASSTGNSYEQYF. The CDR3 DNA reads TGTGCCAGTAGTACCGGTAACTCCTACGAGCAGTACTTC.

As regards this clonotype: One base away lies a much larger clone, so this may be a sequencing read error. The V call is TRBV14, the J call TRBJ2-7; TRBD2 aligns across 7 bases. The CDR3 has 14 amino acids. The J segment lost 2 bases and the V segment lost 4 bases, leaving 5 bases of the junction unmatched. CDR1 SGHDN and CDR2 FVKESK come from the germline V gene. The CDR3 here is CASSPRGSAYEQYF. The CDR3 DNA is TGTGCCAGCAGCCCGCGGGGGAGCGCCTACGAGCAGTACTTC. The variable domain in full, with the rest retrieved from reference TRBV14 and TRBJ2-7, is EAGVTQFPSHSVIEKGQTVTLRCDPISGHDNLYWYRRVMGKEIKFLLHFVKESKQDESGMPNNRFLAERTGGTYSTLKVQPAELEDSGVYFCASSPRGSAYEQYFGPGTRLTVT.

The table lists this clonotype with many counts. CDR3 nucleotides: TGTGCCAGCAGCTTCAGCCCAGGGGTTAACACCGGGGAGCTGTTTTTT. It translates to CASSFSPGVNTGELFF. V usage is TRBV7-9 and J usage is TRBJ2-2; D is possibly TRBD1 (6 bases). Germline-derived CDR1 and CDR2 are SEHNR and FQNEAQ (reference sequence). Trimming took off 3 bases at V and 2 bases at J, with 13 bases between the two ends. The CDR3 is made up of 16 amino acids.

The V gene is TRBV7-2, the J gene TRBJ2-7; 10 bases align to TRBD1. Germline assignment: CDR1 SGHTA and CDR2 FQGNSA. J lost 3 bases, V lost 5 bases, and 7 bases had no gene match. This CDR3 is built from 15 residues. The CDR3 nucleotides are TGTGCCAGCAGCGATGAGACAGGGGGCCACTACGAGCAGTACTTC. Translation: CASSDETGGHYEQYF.

Note on this clonotype: Just one base apart from a much larger clone, this may be a read error. CDR3 DNA sequence: TGTGCCGGCAGTTTCGGGGGACAGCCCCAGCATTTT. Residues: CAGSFGGQPQHF. This sequence joins TRBV28 and TRBJ1-5, with a possible D match to TRBD1 (5 bases). Germline V gene data show CDR1 as MDHEN and CDR2 as SYDVKM. This CDR3 is 12 amino acids long.

This clonotype was seen a few times. A much larger clonotype is one base distant, so this may be a read error. The CDR3 end shows no conserved phenylalanine or tryptophan, and so a read error is likely. The CDR3 nucleotides read TGTGCCAGCCACGGACGGGGGCCCTACGAGCAGTACCTC. It yields the protein CASHGRGPYEQYL. The rearrangement links TRBV27 to TRBJ2-7; D possibly uses TRBD1 or TRBD2 (6 bases each). Trimming stripped 8 bases from V and 2 bases from J, with 13 bases between. The CDR3 has 13 amino acids. Per the germline V gene, CDR1 is MNHEY and CDR2 is SMNVEV (reference sequence).

The V call is TRBV6-1, the J call TRBJ2-7; 7 bases map to TRBD1. CDR1 and CDR2 from the germline V gene are MNHNS and SASEGT. The CDR3 consists of 17 residues. V was pared by 2 bases and J by 1 base, with 11 bases of the junction left unmatched. CDR3 sequence: CASSEYPGTDLSYEQYF. The CDR3 DNA sequence: TGTGCCAGCAGTGAATATCCCGGGACAGATCTTTCCTACGAGCAGTACTTC.

In this sample, this clonotype turned up many times. This rearrangement joins TRBV12-3 or TRBV12-4 to TRBJ1-1; weak D call: TRBD1 (6 bases). The CDR3 has 15 amino acids. Trimming cost V 3 bases and J 5 bases, with 16 bases left between them. The CDR3 bases are TGTGCCAGCAGTTTCTCGGTCCAGGGGCGTACTGAAGCTTTCTTT. It encodes CASSFSVQGRTEAFF.

The gene calls are TRBV27 and TRBJ1-1; D may be TRBD1 (5 bases). Per germline, CDR1 MNHEY and CDR2 SMNVEV (reference sequence). V was trimmed by 6 bases and J by 7 bases, leaving 18 bases between them. This CDR3 spans 14 amino acids. The CDR3 sequence: CASRTRGPEGEAFF. CDR3 nucleotides: TGTGCCAGCAGGACAAGGGGACCCGAAGGTGAAGCTTTCTTT.

Many counts were recorded for this clonotype. The J gene is TRBJ2-3, the V gene TRBV7-9, with D possibly matching TRBD1 (6 bases). Germline-derived CDR1 and CDR2 are SEHNR and FQNEAQ (reference sequence). This CDR3 is 14 amino acids long. Trimming took off 5 bases at V and 3 bases at J, with 12 bases between the two ends. CDR3 in amino acids: CASSQDRNTDTQYF. The DNA for the CDR3 is TGTGCCAGCAGCCAAGACAGGAATACAGATACGCAGTATTTT.

This clonotype occurred once. One junction end disagrees with the germline gene, perhaps due to a read error. The chain carries TRBV5-3 and TRBJ1-6; TRBD1 is a possible D gene (5 bases). TRBV5-3 is given ORF status, its function remaining uncertain. The CDR3 runs to 15 residues. The CDR3 bases are TGTGCCAGCAGCAAGCCCGGGACGGATAATTCACCCCCCCACTTT. Residues: CASSKPGTDNSPPHF.

This clonotype was seen ten or more times. V and J are TRBV7-9 and TRBJ2-7; D remains unclear. The CDR3 is 12 residues long. CDR1 and CDR2 from the germline V gene are SEHNR and FQNEAQ (reference sequence). The V end lost 2 bases, the J end lost 4 bases, and 6 bases lay between the germline ends. Here the CDR3 reads CASSLLDYEQYF. CDR3 in DNA: TGTGCCAGCAGCTTATTGGATTACGAGCAGTACTTC. Filled out from reference TRBV7-9 and TRBJ2-7, the complete variable domain reads DTGVSQNPRHKITKRGQNVTFRCDPISEHNRLYWYRQTLGQGPEFLTYFQNEAQLEKSRLLSDRFSAERPKGSFSTLEIQRTEQGDSAMYLCASSLLDYEQYFGPGTRLTVT.

Comment on this clonotype: The conserved final phenylalanine or tryptophan is absent from the CDR3, which likely points to a read error. The rearrangement uses TRBV20-1 and TRBJ1-2; D may be TRBD1 (5 bases). The germline CDR1 and CDR2 sequences are DFQATT and SNEGSKA (reference sequence). CDR3 length equals 15 residues. The CDR3 DNA reads as TGCAGAGAGGGCGGGCAGGGAGACCCTCGGGATGGCTACACCCTC. This gives the protein CREGGQGDPRDGYTL.